Following are 10 T cell receptor beta chains from one sample sequenced in a study of Ad26.COV2.S vaccination and SARS-CoV-2 variants. The repertoire was sequenced with immunoSEQ multiplex PCR; TCRdb's copy has only in-frame clones and lacks some. The repertoire holds about 240,000 clones, with around nine tenths as singletons. Treatment noted: 15 to 20 received Ad26.COV2.S at low or high dose, single or two shots; 5 received placebo; per-sample allocation not given. Sampling happened 63 days after the first vaccine or placebo injection. The sequencing here drew on peripheral blood, taken in a trial of Ad26.COV2.S vaccine versus placebo. The receptors derive from a person aged 18 to 65 who received the Ad26.COV2.S COVID-19 vaccine or a placebo.

The V call is TRBV19, the J call TRBJ2-7; D is ambiguous. The CDR3 runs 14 residues. Trimming took off 1 base at V and 2 bases at J, with 9 bases between the two ends. CDR1 and CDR2 (germline): LNHDA, SQIVND (reference sequence). CDR3 amino acids: CASSIAPQAYEQYF. The CDR3 DNA sequence: TGTGCCAGTAGTATAGCCCCGCAGGCCTACGAGCAGTACTTC.

The rearrangement links TRBV20-1 to TRBJ2-7; 9 bases agree with TRBD1. Germline-derived CDR1 and CDR2 are DFQATT and SNEGSKA (reference sequence). The CDR3 covers 11 residues. V was pared by 6 bases and J by 6 bases, with 3 bases of the junction left unmatched. CDR3 sequence (DNA): TGCAGTGCGGGGACAGGGTTCGAGCAGTACTTC. Protein product: CSAGTGFEQYF.

The chain uses TRBV19 and TRBJ1-1; D is undetermined. The CDR3 totals 10 residues. CDR1 and CDR2 from the germline V gene are LNHDA and SQIVND (reference sequence). With 11 bases removed from V and 7 bases from J, the gap between germline ends came to 11 bases. The CDR3 nucleotides read TGTGCCGTACGCGGAGTTGAAGCTTTCTTT. Amino acids: CAVRGVEAFF.

V and J are TRBV9 and TRBJ2-7, with TRBD1 matching 7 bases. CDR1 is SGDLS and CDR2 is YYNGEE in the germline V gene. The CDR3 is 16 amino acids. Trimming at V came to 0 bases and at J to 6 bases, leaving 12 bases not matched to a gene. The CDR3 is CASSVALRGGEGEQYF. For the CDR3, the DNA is TGTGCCAGCAGCGTAGCTCTACGAGGGGGCGAGGGCGAGCAGTACTTC.

The chain has TRBV3-1 (or the pseudogene TRBV3-2) and TRBJ1-6; TRBD1 matches at 10 bases. The germline V gene encodes CDR1 LGHDT and CDR2 YNNKEL (reference sequence). This CDR3 has 16 residues. Trimming cost V 3 bases and J 6 bases; bases outside gene matches: 5. CDR3 region: CASSHRTGGGNSPLHF. Written as DNA, the CDR3 is TGTGCCAGCAGCCACAGGACAGGGGGAGGTAATTCACCCCTCCACTTT.

The chain joins TRBV5-1 to TRBJ1-4, with 7 nucleotides matching TRBD1. Trimming at V came to 4 bases and at J to 0 bases, leaving 9 bases not matched to a gene. CDR1 SGHRS and CDR2 YFSETQ come from the germline V gene. The CDR3 sequence is 17 residues long. CDR3 nucleotides: TGCGCCAGCAGCCTGGGACAGAATTATGCAACTAATGAAAAACTGTTTTTT. Protein sequence: CASSLGQNYATNEKLFF.

This chain uses TRBV7-2 with TRBJ2-4; TRBD2 is a possible D gene (6 bases). V lost 5 bases and J 6 bases, leaving 20 bases between the germline ends. The CDR3 has 16 amino acids. Germline V gene lookup returns CDR1 SGHTA and CDR2 FQGNSA. The CDR3 reads CASSPILAPLGNIQYF. Here the CDR3 DNA reads TGTGCCAGCAGCCCCATACTAGCCCCGTTGGGAAACATTCAGTACTTC.

This chain uses TRBV4-1 with TRBJ1-4; no clear D gene. CDR3 length: 12 amino acids. The germline V gene encodes CDR1 MGHRA and CDR2 YSYEKL. V lost 1 base to trimming and J lost 8 bases, with 5 bases between them. CDR3 sequence (DNA): TGCGCCAGCAGCCAAGTTCACGAAAAACTGTTTTTT. Protein product: CASSQVHEKLFF.

This rearrangement joins TRBV7-2 to TRBJ1-6, with D possibly being TRBD1 (5 bases). Germline-derived CDR1 and CDR2 are SGHTA and FQGNSA. The V end lost 0 bases, the J end lost 13 bases, and 19 bases lay between the germline ends. The CDR3 loop spans 16 amino acids. The CDR3 DNA follows: TGTGCCAGCAGCTTAGCCTCCGGGACGGGTACGGGGCCCCTCCACTTT. Encoded protein: CASSLASGTGTGPLHF.

The V call is TRBV6-6, the J call TRBJ2-2, with a weak D call TRBD1 (6 bases). Germline loops: CDR1 MNHNY, CDR2 SVGAGI (reference sequence). CDR3 size: 13 residues. V was cut by 5 bases and J by 7 bases, with 11 bases left in between. The CDR3 region has the DNA TGTGCCAGCAGTCCCGACAGGATCGGGGAGCTGTTTTTT. As protein: CASSPDRIGELFF.